Listed here are 7 T cell receptor beta chains from one sample, sequenced in a study of blood T cells in healthy people across ages. A second PCR of roughly 7 to 11 cycles used a sample-barcoded 5' primer and a J-beta primer mix. Each CDR3 protein gets one entry after TCRdb re-called the 5' RACE reads with MiXCR. The table shows hundreds of thousands of distinct CDR3 sequences, with around a fifth occurring only once. Specimen: blood. The receptors come from a man between 65 and 85 years old in good health.

The genes are TRBV7-3 and TRBJ2-7; TRBD1 matches 9 bases. The tail of the sequence fits TRBJ2-1 better, so the J call may be wrong. CDR3 length: 15 amino acids. Germline assignment: CDR1 SGHTA and CDR2 FQGTGA. CDR3 nucleotide sequence: TGTGCCAGCAGTAACTCCGGGACAGGGTTAAATGAGCAGTTCTTC. This gives the protein CASSNSGTGLNEQFF.

This clonotype was seen at least ten times. The chain joins TRBV20-1 to TRBJ1-1; D not resolved. Germline V CDR1 and CDR2: DFQATT, SNEGSKA (reference sequence). The CDR3 sequence is 12 residues long. The V end was cut by 4 bases, the J end by 1 base, with 7 bases between. CDR3: CSATEKNTEAFF. Written as DNA, the CDR3 is TGCAGTGCTACCGAGAAGAACACTGAAGCTTTCTTT.

The chain has TRBV12-3 or TRBV12-4 and TRBJ2-7, with D unclear. Trimming left V 5 bases short and J 4 bases short, with 15 bases between. CDR3 length: 14 amino acids. The CDR3 sequence is CASSGPDGPYEQYF. CDR3 in DNA: TGTGCCAGCAGTGGACCGGACGGGCCTTACGAGCAGTACTTC.

The chain links TRBV7-9 to TRBJ2-3; no firm D call. This CDR3 has 17 amino acids. V was cut by 3 bases and J by 6 bases, with 22 bases left in between. Germline CDR1 SEHNR, CDR2 FQNEAQ (reference sequence). For the CDR3, the DNA is TGTGCCAGCAGCTTTAAGGGTAGCCTCTACCCAAGCGATACGCAGTATTTT. Translation: CASSFKGSLYPSDTQYF.

This sequence joins TRBV27 and TRBJ2-7, with 7 positions matching TRBD1. The V segment lost 4 bases and the J segment 7 bases; nucleotides outside the gene matches: 7. The germline gives CDR1 MNHEY, CDR2 SMNVEV (reference sequence). The CDR3 has 13 residues. The CDR3 nucleotides read TGTGCCAGCAGTTCCGGACAGGTGAGGGAGCAGTACTTC. Protein: CASSSGQVREQYF.

The chain combines TRBV27 with TRBJ1-2; no reliable D call. Germline assignment: CDR1 MNHEY and CDR2 SMNVEV (reference sequence). The V gene lost 4 bases and the J gene lost 3 bases, with 12 bases spanning the gap. CDR3 length: 14 amino acids. The chain's CDR3 is CASSSTTEYYGYTF. CDR3 nucleotide sequence: TGTGCCAGCAGTTCTACCACAGAGTACTATGGCTACACCTTC.

The V and J genes are TRBV18 and TRBJ1-2; 11 nucleotides line up with TRBD1. The CDR3 is 15 amino acids. Unmatched junction bases numbered 6, after V lost 6 bases and J lost 3 bases. The germline V gene has CDR1 KGHSH and CDR2 LQKENI. CDR3 bases: TGTGCCAGCTCTCGAGGACAGGGGGCGGACTATGGCTACACCTTC. It codes for CASSRGQGADYGYTF.